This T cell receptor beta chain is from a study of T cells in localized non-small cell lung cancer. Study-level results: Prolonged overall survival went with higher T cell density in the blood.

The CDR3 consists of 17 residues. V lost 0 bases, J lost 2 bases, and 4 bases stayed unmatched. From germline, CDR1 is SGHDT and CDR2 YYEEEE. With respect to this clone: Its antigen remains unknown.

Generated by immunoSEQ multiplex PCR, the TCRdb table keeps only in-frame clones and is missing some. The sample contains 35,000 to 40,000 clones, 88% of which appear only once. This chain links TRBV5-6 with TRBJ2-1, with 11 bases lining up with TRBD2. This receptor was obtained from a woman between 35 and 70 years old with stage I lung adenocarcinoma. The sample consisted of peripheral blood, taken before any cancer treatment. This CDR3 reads CASSLGLAGITYNEQFF. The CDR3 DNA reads TGTGCCAGCAGCTTGGGACTAGCGGGAATAACCTACAATGAGCAGTTCTTC.